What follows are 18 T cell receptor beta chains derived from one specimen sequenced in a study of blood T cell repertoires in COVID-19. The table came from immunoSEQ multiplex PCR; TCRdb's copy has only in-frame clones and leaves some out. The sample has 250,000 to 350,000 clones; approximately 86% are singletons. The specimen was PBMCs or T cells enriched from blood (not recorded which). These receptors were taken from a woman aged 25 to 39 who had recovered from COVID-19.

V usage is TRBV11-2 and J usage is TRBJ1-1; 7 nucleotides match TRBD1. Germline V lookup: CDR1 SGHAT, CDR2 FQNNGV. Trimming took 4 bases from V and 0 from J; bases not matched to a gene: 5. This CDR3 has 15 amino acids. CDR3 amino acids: CASSSLQGMNTEAFF. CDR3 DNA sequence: TGTGCCAGCAGCTCTCTACAGGGGATGAACACTGAAGCTTTCTTT.

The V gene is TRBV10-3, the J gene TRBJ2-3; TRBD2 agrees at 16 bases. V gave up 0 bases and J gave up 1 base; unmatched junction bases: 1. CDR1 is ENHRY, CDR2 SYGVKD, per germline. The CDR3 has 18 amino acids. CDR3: CAISESGTSGGGTDTQYF. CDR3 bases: TGTGCCATCAGTGAGTCTGGGACTAGCGGGGGGGGCACAGATACGCAGTATTTT.

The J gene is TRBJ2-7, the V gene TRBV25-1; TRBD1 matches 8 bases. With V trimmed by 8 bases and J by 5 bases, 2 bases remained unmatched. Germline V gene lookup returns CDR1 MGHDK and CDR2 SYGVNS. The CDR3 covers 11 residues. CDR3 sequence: CASLQGDEQYF. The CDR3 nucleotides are TGTGCCAGCTTACAGGGGGACGAGCAGTACTTC.

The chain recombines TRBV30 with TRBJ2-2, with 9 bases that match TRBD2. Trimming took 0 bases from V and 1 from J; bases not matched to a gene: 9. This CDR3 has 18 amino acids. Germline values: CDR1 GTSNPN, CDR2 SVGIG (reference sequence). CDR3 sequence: CAWSVGVLAGRNTGELFF. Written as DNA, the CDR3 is TGTGCCTGGAGTGTAGGAGTACTAGCGGGTCGGAACACCGGGGAGCTGTTTTTT.

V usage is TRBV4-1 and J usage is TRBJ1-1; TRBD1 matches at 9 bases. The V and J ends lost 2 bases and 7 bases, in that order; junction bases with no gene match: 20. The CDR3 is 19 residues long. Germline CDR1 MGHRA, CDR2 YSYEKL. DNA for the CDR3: TGCGCCAGCAGCCAAATCCTTAGGCCCCCCCGGGACAGGGATATTGAAGCTTTCTTT. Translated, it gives CASSQILRPPRDRDIEAFF.

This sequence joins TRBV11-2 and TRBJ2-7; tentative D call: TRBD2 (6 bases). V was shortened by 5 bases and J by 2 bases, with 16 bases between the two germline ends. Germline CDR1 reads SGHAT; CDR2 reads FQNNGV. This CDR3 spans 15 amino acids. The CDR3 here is CASSPGGTLTYEQYF. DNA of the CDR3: TGTGCCAGCAGCCCCGGCGGGACGTTAACCTACGAGCAGTACTTC.

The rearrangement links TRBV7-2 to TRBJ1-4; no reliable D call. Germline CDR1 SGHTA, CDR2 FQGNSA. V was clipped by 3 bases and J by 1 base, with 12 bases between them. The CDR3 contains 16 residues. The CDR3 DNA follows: TGTGCCAGCAGCTTGGCTAGAAGCTTAACTAATGAAAAACTGTTTTTT. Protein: CASSLARSLTNEKLFF.

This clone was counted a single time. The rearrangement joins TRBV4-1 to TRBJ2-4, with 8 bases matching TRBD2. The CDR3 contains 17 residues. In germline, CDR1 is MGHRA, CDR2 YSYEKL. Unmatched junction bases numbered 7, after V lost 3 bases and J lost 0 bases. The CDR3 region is CASSQLAGNLAKNIQYF. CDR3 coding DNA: TGCGCCAGCAGCCAGTTAGCGGGAAACCTAGCCAAAAACATTCAGTACTTC.

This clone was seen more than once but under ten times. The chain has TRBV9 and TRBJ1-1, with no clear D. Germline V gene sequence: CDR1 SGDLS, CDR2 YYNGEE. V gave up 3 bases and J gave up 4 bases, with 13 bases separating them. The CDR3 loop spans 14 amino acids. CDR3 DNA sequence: TGTGCCAGCAGCGCCCCCTCGGCGGGCACTGAAGCTTTCTTT. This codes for CASSAPSAGTEAFF.

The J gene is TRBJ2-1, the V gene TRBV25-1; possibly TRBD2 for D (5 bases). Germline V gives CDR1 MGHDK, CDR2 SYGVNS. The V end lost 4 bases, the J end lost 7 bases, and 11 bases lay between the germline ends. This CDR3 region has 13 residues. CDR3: CASSAGISNEQFF. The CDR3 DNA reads TGTGCCAGCAGTGCCGGGATTTCAAATGAGCAGTTCTTC.

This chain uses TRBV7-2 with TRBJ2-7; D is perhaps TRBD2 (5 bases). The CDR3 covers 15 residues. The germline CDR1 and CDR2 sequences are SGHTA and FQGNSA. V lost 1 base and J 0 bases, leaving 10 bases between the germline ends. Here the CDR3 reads CASSLGPAGSYEQYF. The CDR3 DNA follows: TGTGCCAGCAGCTTAGGCCCGGCGGGCTCCTACGAGCAGTACTTC.

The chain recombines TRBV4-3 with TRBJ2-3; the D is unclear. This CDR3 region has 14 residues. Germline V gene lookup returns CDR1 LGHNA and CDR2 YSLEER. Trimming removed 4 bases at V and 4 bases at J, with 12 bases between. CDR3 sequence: CASSPHKQSDTQYF. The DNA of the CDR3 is TGCGCCAGCAGCCCCCACAAACAATCAGATACGCAGTATTTT.

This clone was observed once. The chain's CDR3 is CASSPTLSGGYSETQYF. The DNA for the CDR3 is TGTGCCAGCAGCCCCACCCTTAGCGGGGGCTATTCGGAGACCCAGTACTTC. This chain joins TRBV28 and TRBJ2-5, with 9 positions matching TRBD2. This CDR3 has 17 residues. V trimming: 6 bases; J trimming: 5 bases; junction bases outside the gene matches: 16. Germline CDR1 reads MDHEN; CDR2 reads SYDVKM.

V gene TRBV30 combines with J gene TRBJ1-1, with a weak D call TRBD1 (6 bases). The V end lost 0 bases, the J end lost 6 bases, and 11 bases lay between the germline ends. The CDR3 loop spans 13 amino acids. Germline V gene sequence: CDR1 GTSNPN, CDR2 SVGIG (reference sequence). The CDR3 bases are TGTGCCTGGAGTGTACTAAGGGGGTCTGAAGCTTTCTTT. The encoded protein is CAWSVLRGSEAFF.

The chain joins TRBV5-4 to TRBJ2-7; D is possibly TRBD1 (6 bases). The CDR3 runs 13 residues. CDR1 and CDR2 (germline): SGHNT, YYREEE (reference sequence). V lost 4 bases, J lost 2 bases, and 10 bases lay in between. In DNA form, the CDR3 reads TGTGCCAGCAGCCCAGGGGAACCCTACGAGCAGTACTTC. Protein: CASSPGEPYEQYF.

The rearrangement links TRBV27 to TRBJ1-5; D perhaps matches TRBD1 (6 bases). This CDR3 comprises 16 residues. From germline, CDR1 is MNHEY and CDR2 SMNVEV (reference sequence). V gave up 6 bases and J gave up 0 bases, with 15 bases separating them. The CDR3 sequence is CASSNAGTYSNQPQHF. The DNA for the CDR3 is TGTGCCAGCAGCAACGCCGGGACATATAGCAATCAGCCCCAGCATTTT.

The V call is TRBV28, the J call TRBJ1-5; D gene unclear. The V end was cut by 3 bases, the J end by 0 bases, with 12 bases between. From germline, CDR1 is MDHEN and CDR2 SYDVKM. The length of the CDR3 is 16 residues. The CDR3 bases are TGTGCCAGCAGTTTCGCAACAGAGTATAGCAATCAGCCCCAGCATTTT. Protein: CASSFATEYSNQPQHF.

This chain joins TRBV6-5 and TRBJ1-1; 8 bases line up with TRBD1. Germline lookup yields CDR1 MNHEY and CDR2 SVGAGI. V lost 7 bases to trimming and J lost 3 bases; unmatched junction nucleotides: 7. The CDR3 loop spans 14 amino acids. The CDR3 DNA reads TGTGCCAGCACCCAACAGGGGGGTCACACTGAAGCTTTCTTT. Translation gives CASTQQGGHTEAFF.